Listed below are T cell receptor beta chains from one sample, sequenced in a study of T cells in localized non-small cell lung cancer. Generated by immunoSEQ multiplex PCR, the TCRdb table keeps only in-frame clones and is missing some. The sample includes tens of thousands of clones, just under 85% seen only once; the top ten take 13%. Sample: peripheral blood, taken before any cancer treatment. These receptors were obtained from an older female donor with stage I lung adenocarcinoma. Each CDR3 is given with its conserved first and last residue. Fields, in order: D gene, clone size, V gene, J gene, CDR3 protein. The D gene is left open where the match is weak. The listing skips clone size in some rows; elsewhere it reads once, few, many or a size class.

D gene: .; clone size: .; V gene: TRBV2; J gene: TRBJ2-7; CDR3 protein: CASSISYEQYF
D gene: .; clone size: few; V gene: TRBV7-2; J gene: TRBJ2-1; CDR3 protein: CASALRGGNEQFF
D gene: TRBD2; clone size: few; V gene: TRBV5-1; J gene: TRBJ2-3; CDR3 protein: CASSLVGRLVTDTQYF
D gene: .; clone size: .; V gene: TRBV14; J gene: TRBJ1-1; CDR3 protein: CASSSLSGGLGGDTEAFF
D gene: .; clone size: once; V gene: TRBV2; J gene: TRBJ1-6; CDR3 protein: CASSVEGNPPLHF
D gene: TRBD2; clone size: medium-sized; V gene: TRBV10-2; J gene: TRBJ2-7; CDR3 protein: CASMSPTSGERPGYEQYF
D gene: TRBD1; clone size: .; V gene: TRBV11-1; J gene: TRBJ1-4; CDR3 protein: CASSFGQGINNEKLFF
D gene: TRBD1; clone size: .; V gene: TRBV9; J gene: TRBJ1-5; CDR3 protein: CASSSRTGAGNVGQPQHF
D gene: TRBD2; clone size: .; V gene: TRBV18; J gene: TRBJ2-2; CDR3 protein: CASSQVGSSGSHGELFF
D gene: .; clone size: .; V gene: TRBV5-1; J gene: TRBJ2-7; CDR3 protein: CASSSGGGPEQYF
D gene: .; clone size: .; V gene: TRBV6-6; J gene: TRBJ2-3; CDR3 protein: CASNSVGGTDTQYF
D gene: TRBD1; clone size: medium-sized; V gene: TRBV7-2; J gene: TRBJ2-2; CDR3 protein: CASSPWTGENTGELFF
D gene: .; clone size: .; V gene: TRBV6-6; J gene: TRBJ1-6; CDR3 protein: CASSYSITVGNSPLHF
D gene: .; clone size: .; V gene: TRBV28; J gene: TRBJ1-2; CDR3 protein: CASSLGATGYGYTF
D gene: .; clone size: .; V gene: TRBV4-1; J gene: TRBJ2-5; CDR3 protein: CASSQASGGRETQYF
D gene: TRBD2; clone size: .; V gene: TRBV13; J gene: TRBJ2-1; CDR3 protein: CASSLPGTSGRVFNEQFF
D gene: TRBD2; clone size: few; V gene: TRBV6-1; J gene: TRBJ2-3; CDR3 protein: CASGTSGTDTQYF
D gene: TRBD1; clone size: .; V gene: TRBV19; J gene: TRBJ2-2; CDR3 protein: CASSERVRTGNTGELFF
D gene: .; clone size: .; V gene: TRBV2; J gene: TRBJ1-4; CDR3 protein: CASRGGTNEKLFF
D gene: .; clone size: medium-sized; V gene: TRBV11-3; J gene: TRBJ2-1; CDR3 protein: CASSLDSNEQFF
D gene: TRBD1; clone size: once; V gene: TRBV7-2; J gene: TRBJ1-2; CDR3 protein: CASSSWDSVNYGYTF
D gene: .; clone size: few; V gene: TRBV2; J gene: TRBJ2-2; CDR3 protein: CASKWEGNTGELFF
D gene: TRBD2; clone size: .; V gene: TRBV27; J gene: TRBJ2-3; CDR3 protein: CASSFHPGSGRSDTQYF
D gene: TRBD1; clone size: .; V gene: TRBV6-5; J gene: TRBJ2-2; CDR3 protein: CASRGQGRIGELFF
D gene: .; clone size: .; V gene: TRBV15; J gene: TRBJ1-4; CDR3 protein: CATSRDRQRSTNEKLFF
D gene: TRBD2; clone size: .; V gene: TRBV13; J gene: TRBJ2-5; CDR3 protein: CASSSRASTSGISGTQYF